This is a list of T cell receptor beta chains from one sample in a study of T cell responses to AZD1222 COVID-19 vaccine. The assay was immunoSEQ multiplex PCR, and TCRdb's table has in-frame clones only and misses some. The table shows about 92,000 clones, with about nine tenths occurring only once. This sample comprised peripheral blood, obtained on day 0 of AZD1222 vaccination. These receptors were obtained from an adult in good health. Each CDR3 is given with its conserved first and last residue. Clone size is given for some rows only: seen once, a few or many times, or a class if the clone is expanded.

V gene	J gene	clone size	CDR3 protein
TRBV30	TRBJ1-1	NA	CAWTDRGVGAFF
TRBV5-1	TRBJ2-1	few	CASSLVPGTYNEQFF
TRBV11-2	TRBJ2-3	NA	CASAGDTQYF
TRBV7-2	TRBJ1-5	once	CASSLIRTGSNQPQHF
TRBV11-2	TRBJ1-4	NA	CASRRPGGGEKLFF
TRBV5-1	TRBJ2-1	NA	CASSAGTEYNEQFF
TRBV7-3	TRBJ2-5	NA	CASSLDRAQETQYF
TRBV18	TRBJ1-4	NA	CASSPSGQGLAKLFF
TRBV7-9	TRBJ1-1	few	CASSSQGVAAFF
TRBV5-4	TRBJ2-5	once	CASSPRLAGAQETQYF
TRBV2	TRBJ1-3	few	CASSEQPSGNTIYF
TRBV6-2/TRBV6-3	TRBJ1-2	NA	CASSRTVNYGYTF
TRBV18	TRBJ1-1	few	CASSPRGLGFGTEAFF
TRBV18	TRBJ1-1	NA	CASSLWTGETEAFF
TRBV28	TRBJ2-7	NA	CASSLARSYEQYF
TRBV29-1	TRBJ2-1	NA	CSAGQGATSYNEQFF
TRBV7-8	TRBJ1-1	NA	CASSTDRTLNTEAFF
TRBV3-1/TRBV3-2	TRBJ2-1	NA	CASSLRGVSYNEQFF
TRBV5-4	TRBJ1-6	few	CASSYGGDRGQSPLHF
TRBV30	TRBJ1-1	NA	CAWSAEDSEAFF
TRBV4-1	TRBJ1-3	NA	CASSRQPGQLVGNTIYF
TRBV25-1	TRBJ1-2	NA	CASSGLGGRGYTF
TRBV3-1/TRBV3-2	TRBJ2-5	NA	CASSPLTSSETQYF
TRBV7-3	TRBJ1-1	NA	CASSPHGGGDVEAFF
TRBV5-1	TRBJ1-6	NA	CASSLGGQENSPLHF
TRBV19	TRBJ1-5	NA	CASSPDHKGGNQPQHF
TRBV7-3	TRBJ2-2	NA	CASSPGTGRTGELFF
TRBV3-1/TRBV3-2	TRBJ1-2	NA	CASSNTGAGSNGYTF
TRBV28	TRBJ1-2	NA	CASTPPRGSKGYTF
TRBV27	TRBJ1-5	once	CASSLSGTGGNQPQHF
TRBV2	TRBJ1-5	NA	CASSPLNQPQHF
TRBV7-2	TRBJ1-6	NA	CASSLAGSNSPLHF
TRBV7-6	TRBJ1-4	NA	CASSPNPGAGEKLFF
TRBV5-6	TRBJ1-5	once	CASSLLAGRNQPQHF
TRBV12-3/TRBV12-4	TRBJ1-1	few	CASRRNTEAFF
TRBV28	TRBJ1-1	NA	CASTEGSGWTEAFF
TRBV7-9	TRBJ1-1	few	CASSPTIWTTNTEAFF
TRBV29-1	TRBJ2-1	NA	CSVRREGQGYNEQFF
TRBV7-8	TRBJ1-4	NA	CASSFQTGAGEKLFF
TRBV6-1	TRBJ2-5	NA	CASSDSRDGGETQYF
TRBV6-2/TRBV6-3	TRBJ1-1	NA	CASSPDLLRAFF
TRBV20-1	TRBJ2-1	NA	CSASFSLDEQFF
TRBV3-1/TRBV3-2	TRBJ2-7	NA	CASSQGLAVIGYEQYF
TRBV7-9	TRBJ1-2	few	CASSSLSFGTGRYTF
TRBV9	TRBJ2-1	NA	CASIPPTYNEQFF